This T cell receptor (beta chain) was identified during a study of cytomegalovirus exposure and HLA in healthy donors. As concerns this clone: Its antigen is currently unknown.

The CDR3 runs to 15 residues. V lost 1 base to trimming and J lost 6 bases, with 14 bases between them. Per the germline V gene, CDR1 is KGHSH and CDR2 is LQKENI. Study-level results: Previous analysis showed most TCR beta V segments were productive about 87% or about 30% of the time.

The PCR contained 60 Vbeta and 13 Jbeta primers. Sequenced by immunoSEQ multiplex PCR; TCRdb stores in-frame clones only, minus some. The repertoire consists of 85,000 to 130,000 clones, with about 80% occurring once and the leading ten covering roughly 4.9%. Sequenced input: PBMCs. This chain links TRBV18 with TRBJ2-3; D unclear. The source is a woman aged 18-30 years in good health and CMV-seropositive. The CDR3 bases are TGTGCCAGCTCACCACTGAGCGCCGGTTCGGATACGCAGTATTTT. It translates to CASSPLSAGSDTQYF.